This T cell receptor beta chain emerged from a study of OX40 agonist ivuxolimab in advanced cancers. About the research overall: Patients receiving dose escalation had hepatocellular carcinoma, melanoma, renal cell or head and neck cancer.

Sequencing was performed with immunoSEQ multiplex PCR; in TCRdb, only in-frame clones are kept and a portion is missing. The sample gives tens of thousands of clones, 88% of which show up once; 0.7% to 1% is in the top ten. In germline, CDR1 is GTSNPN, CDR2 SVGIG (reference sequence). With 0 bases removed from V and 7 bases from J, the gap between germline ends came to 13 bases. The CDR3 length is 14 residues. Points on this clone: Its target is unknown.

General study findings and limits: Expanded clones belonging to CD8+ T cells outnumbered, on average, those of CD4+. At doses 0.1 to 3.0 mg/kg, CD4+ and CD8+ clones expanded.

The clonotype comes from an adult with an advanced solid tumor such as melanoma, head and neck, liver or kidney cancer. The specimen comprised CD4+ or CD8+ T cells sorted from blood, sampled in a trial of the OX40 agonist ivuxolimab. The V gene is TRBV30, the J gene TRBJ2-1, with D possibly TRBD1 on 7 matching bases. The CDR3: CAWSVWAGGNEQFF. The CDR3 coding sequence is TGTGCCTGGAGTGTGTGGGCAGGGGGGAATGAGCAGTTCTTC.